Following are 11 T cell receptor beta chains from one sample sequenced in a study of cytomegalovirus exposure and HLA in healthy donors. Primers: 60 Vbeta forward and 13 Jbeta reverse. The repertoire was sequenced with immunoSEQ multiplex PCR; TCRdb's copy has only in-frame clones and lacks some. Among about 25,000 clones listed, 75% to 85% were seen once. What was sequenced was PBMCs. These receptors were taken from a male donor in good health and CMV-seronegative.

The V call is TRBV7-2, the J call TRBJ2-4; 8 bases are shared with TRBD1. Germline CDR1 is SGHTA and CDR2 is FQGNSA. This CDR3 comprises 16 residues. V was clipped by 5 bases and J by 1 base; unmatched bases: 7. The CDR3 loop is CASSPRTGKAKNIQYF. Here the CDR3 DNA reads TGTGCCAGCAGCCCGCGGACAGGGAAGGCCAAAAACATTCAGTACTTC.

This clone was detected only once. The chain links TRBV7-2 to TRBJ2-7; TRBD1 matches 7 bases. Germline V lookup: CDR1 SGHTA, CDR2 FQGNSA. The CDR3 runs to 14 residues. Trimming cost V 5 bases and J 6 bases; bases outside gene matches: 10. CDR3 DNA sequence: TGTGCCAGCAGCAACCGACAGGGAAAGGGCGAGCAGTACTTC. Protein: CASSNRQGKGEQYF.

This chain links TRBV6-6 with TRBJ2-5; D call uncertain. Germline V gene data show CDR1 as MNHNY and CDR2 as SVGAGI (reference sequence). CDR3 length equals 13 residues. V lost 2 bases to trimming and J lost 2 bases, with 6 bases between them. The chain's CDR3 is CASSYEPQETQYF. CDR3 DNA: TGTGCCAGCAGTTACGAGCCACAAGAGACCCAGTACTTC.

The chain has TRBV28 and TRBJ1-2; TRBD1 matches at 8 bases. The CDR3 sequence is 14 residues long. Trimming cost V 10 bases and J 6 bases; bases outside gene matches: 13. CDR1 and CDR2 from the germline V gene are MDHEN and SYDVKM. Here the CDR3 DNA reads TGTGCCATCCTAAGGTCGGACAGGGCGGATGGCTACACCTTC. Amino acids: CAILRSDRADGYTF.

This clone was observed a handful of times. The chain links TRBV5-6 to TRBJ2-6, with D possibly being TRBD1 (6 bases). The CDR3 runs to 17 residues. The V and J ends lost 4 bases and 0 bases respectively, with 14 bases between them. Per germline, CDR1 SGHDT and CDR2 YYEEEE. This chain's CDR3 is CASSRDTSASGANVLTF. The CDR3, as DNA: TGTGCCAGCAGCCGGGACACCAGCGCCTCTGGGGCCAACGTCCTGACTTTC.

The chain is built from TRBV7-9 and TRBJ2-5; TRBD2 agrees at 12 bases. Unmatched junction bases numbered 8, after V lost 5 bases and J lost 4 bases. The CDR3 consists of 16 residues. Germline values: CDR1 SEHNR, CDR2 FQNEAQ (reference sequence). DNA of the CDR3: TGTGCCAGCAGCCCTTTAGGACTAGCGGGAATAGAGACCCAGTACTTC. This gives the protein CASSPLGLAGIETQYF.

The chain is built from TRBV28 and TRBJ2-1, with D maybe TRBD2 (6 bases). The CDR3 contains 13 residues. The germline CDR1 and CDR2 sequences are MDHEN and SYDVKM. The V gene lost 7 bases and the J gene lost 6 bases, with 13 bases spanning the gap. CDR3 amino acids: CASKSLGGNEQFF. The DNA for the CDR3 is TGTGCCAGCAAGAGTCTCGGGGGCAATGAGCAGTTCTTC.

J is TRBJ2-1 and V is TRBV29-1; D is perhaps TRBD2 (5 bases). Germline loops: CDR1 SQVTM, CDR2 ANQGSEA. Trimming shortened V by 0 bases and J by 8 bases, and 20 bases separated the two germline ends. The CDR3 spans 16 residues. The CDR3 sequence is CSVEDDGSVPGDEQFF. The DNA for the CDR3 is TGCAGCGTTGAAGACGATGGGAGTGTACCGGGCGATGAGCAGTTCTTC.

The V gene is TRBV28, the J gene TRBJ2-5, with 8 bases matching TRBD2. Germline V gene data show CDR1 as MDHEN and CDR2 as SYDVKM. V gave up 2 bases and J gave up 4 bases; unmatched junction bases: 12. The CDR3 contains 17 residues. The CDR3: CASSLVLLAGEVETQYF. The CDR3 DNA reads as TGTGCCAGCAGTTTAGTACTGCTAGCGGGTGAGGTAGAGACCCAGTACTTC.

J is TRBJ2-7 and V is TRBV12-5; 7 bases are shared with TRBD1. J lost 9 bases, V lost 7 bases, and 15 bases had no gene match. The CDR3 totals 14 residues. Germline V gives CDR1 LGHNT, CDR2 FRNRAP. The CDR3 spells CASAWDSSPIWQYF. For the CDR3, the DNA is TGTGCTAGTGCTTGGGACAGTTCGCCCATCTGGCAGTACTTC.

The sample holds a few counts of this clone. The J gene is TRBJ2-3, the V gene TRBV6-4; D may be TRBD1 (6 bases). The CDR3 is 15 amino acids. CDR1 and CDR2 from the germline V gene are MRHNA and SNTAGT. Deletions cut 2 bases from V and 4 bases from J, with 13 bases between. The DNA of the CDR3 is TGTGCCAGCAGTGACGGATCAGGGGTTGCAGATACGCAGTATTTT. Amino acids: CASSDGSGVADTQYF.